Listed below are T cell receptor beta chains from one sample, sequenced in a study of early T cells in non-severe SARS-CoV-2 infection. Each CDR3 protein gets one entry after TCRdb re-called the 5' RACE reads with MiXCR. The data hold approximately 45,000 distinct CDR3 sequences, with 7% to 7.5% observed a single time. Sequenced sample: whole blood. The receptors originated from an adult who was a healthcare worker with PCR-confirmed SARS-CoV-2 infection or an uninfected control (not recorded which). CDR3s include the opening cysteine and the closing phenylalanine or tryptophan. The order of the fields is CDR3 DNA, CDR3 protein, V gene, J gene, clone size, D gene. D genes are given only for firm matches. A clone size is listed for some rows: how often the clone was seen (once, few, many), or a class if it is expanded.

CDR3nt: TGTGCCAGCAGTTTCCCCGGGACTGCCAATGGCTACACCTTC
CDR3aa: CASSFPGTANGYTF
v_gene: TRBV27
j_gene: TRBJ1-2
abundance: many
d_gene: -

CDR3nt: TGTGCCAGCAGGGGACTAGCGGGATACGAGCAGTACTTC
CDR3aa: CASRGLAGYEQYF
v_gene: TRBV6-1
j_gene: TRBJ2-7
abundance: -
d_gene: TRBD2

CDR3nt: TGTGCCAGCAGCCAAGAAAATGGACAGGGGAAAGAATTTGGGTACGAGCAGTACTTC
CDR3aa: CASSQENGQGKEFGYEQYF
v_gene: TRBV14
j_gene: TRBJ2-7
abundance: many
d_gene: TRBD1

CDR3nt: TGTGCCAGTAGTATAGGGACAGGAGGGTGGACAGATACGCAGTATTTT
CDR3aa: CASSIGTGGWTDTQYF
v_gene: TRBV19
j_gene: TRBJ2-3
abundance: many
d_gene: -

CDR3nt: TGTGCCAGCAGGCAGGGGACTATGAACACTGAAGCTTTCTTT
CDR3aa: CASRQGTMNTEAFF
v_gene: TRBV6-2/TRBV6-3
j_gene: TRBJ1-1
abundance: few
d_gene: -

CDR3nt: TGTGCCAGCAGCCCGTTCCAGGGGGCTGGCAATCAGCCCCAGCATTTT
CDR3aa: CASSPFQGAGNQPQHF
v_gene: TRBV7-2
j_gene: TRBJ1-5
abundance: many
d_gene: TRBD1

CDR3nt: TGTGCCAGCAGCGTAACAGGGGCGCCCTATAATTCACCCCTCCACTTT
CDR3aa: CASSVTGAPYNSPLHF
v_gene: TRBV9
j_gene: TRBJ1-6
abundance: many
d_gene: TRBD1

CDR3nt: TGCGCCAGCAGCTTGGGGGCAGGAAGGGACATTCAGTACTTC
CDR3aa: CASSLGAGRDIQYF
v_gene: TRBV5-1
j_gene: TRBJ2-4
abundance: -
d_gene: -

CDR3nt: TGTGCCAGCAGCTTATCGGAGTTCTACGAGCAGTACTTC
CDR3aa: CASSLSEFYEQYF
v_gene: TRBV7-2
j_gene: TRBJ2-7
abundance: -
d_gene: -

CDR3nt: TGTGCCAGCAGATATTCCAGGGGAGGGGAAAACACTGAAGCTTTCTTT
CDR3aa: CASRYSRGGENTEAFF
v_gene: TRBV6-2/TRBV6-3
j_gene: TRBJ1-1
abundance: -
d_gene: -

CDR3nt: TGTGCCAGCAGCTTAACCACGCGACAATACAATGAGCAGTTCTTC
CDR3aa: CASSLTTRQYNEQFF
v_gene: TRBV7-9
j_gene: TRBJ2-1
abundance: few
d_gene: -

CDR3nt: TGTGCCAGCAGCTTACAGGGGAGGGAGTGGGACACTGAAGCTTTCTTT
CDR3aa: CASSLQGREWDTEAFF
v_gene: TRBV7-3
j_gene: TRBJ1-1
abundance: many
d_gene: -

CDR3nt: TGTGCCTCAAAGGGGGCAGGTCAGCCCCAGCATTTT
CDR3aa: CASKGAGQPQHF
v_gene: TRBV7-2
j_gene: TRBJ1-5
abundance: many
d_gene: TRBD1

CDR3nt: TGTGCCAGCAGTGAATGGGGCACAGATACGCAGTATTTT
CDR3aa: CASSEWGTDTQYF
v_gene: TRBV25-1
j_gene: TRBJ2-3
abundance: -
d_gene: -

CDR3nt: TGTGCCAGCAGGCCGGGACCCCCACAAGAGACCCAGTACTTC
CDR3aa: CASRPGPPQETQYF
v_gene: TRBV2
j_gene: TRBJ2-5
abundance: -
d_gene: -

CDR3nt: TGCAGTGCTACCCAGCGGGGGTGGGGCATTGAGCAGTTCTTC
CDR3aa: CSATQRGWGIEQFF
v_gene: TRBV20-1
j_gene: TRBJ2-1
abundance: -
d_gene: TRBD2

CDR3nt: TGTGCCAGCAGCTTGGGCAGGCTATACGAGCAGTACTTC
CDR3aa: CASSLGRLYEQYF
v_gene: TRBV5-6
j_gene: TRBJ2-7
abundance: few
d_gene: -

CDR3nt: TGTGCCAGTCGGGGGGGTGGTGTTCAGCCCCAGCATTTT
CDR3aa: CASRGGGVQPQHF
v_gene: TRBV19
j_gene: TRBJ1-5
abundance: many
d_gene: -

CDR3nt: TGCGCCAGCAGCCCGGAGAGGGCCTACAATGAGCAGTTCTTC
CDR3aa: CASSPERAYNEQFF
v_gene: TRBV5-1
j_gene: TRBJ2-1
abundance: -
d_gene: -

CDR3nt: TGTGCCAGCTCACGCGCGGGGGCGCAGCCAGGGGCCAACGTCCTGACTTTC
CDR3aa: CASSRAGAQPGANVLTF
v_gene: TRBV18
j_gene: TRBJ2-6
abundance: -
d_gene: -

CDR3nt: TGTGCCAGTAGTATGGCGGCGGAGTCCAATCAGCCCCAGCATTTT
CDR3aa: CASSMAAESNQPQHF
v_gene: TRBV19
j_gene: TRBJ1-5
abundance: many
d_gene: -

CDR3nt: TGCAGCGTTGAAGTGGGACAGACCTACGAGCAGTACTTC
CDR3aa: CSVEVGQTYEQYF
v_gene: TRBV29-1
j_gene: TRBJ2-7
abundance: -
d_gene: TRBD1

CDR3nt: TGTGCCCCCCCAAGAAGGGCTATAAGCTATGGCTACACCTTC
CDR3aa: CAPPRRAISYGYTF
v_gene: TRBV11-2
j_gene: TRBJ1-2
abundance: many
d_gene: -

CDR3nt: TGTGCCAGCAGTGGGGTCCGTAACACTGAAGCTTTCTTT
CDR3aa: CASSGVRNTEAFF
v_gene: TRBV6-1
j_gene: TRBJ1-1
abundance: -
d_gene: -

CDR3nt: TGTGCCAGCAGACTTAGGTCCGGAAACACCATATATTTT
CDR3aa: CASRLRSGNTIYF
v_gene: TRBV5-5
j_gene: TRBJ1-3
abundance: few
d_gene: -

CDR3nt: TGTGCCAGCAGCCCAGCTAGCGGGGGGTCGGGGGCAGATACGCAGTATTTT
CDR3aa: CASSPASGGSGADTQYF
v_gene: TRBV3-1
j_gene: TRBJ2-3
abundance: many
d_gene: TRBD2

CDR3nt: TGTGCCAGCAGCATGGACGGGAACTCCTACAATGAGCAGTTCTTC
CDR3aa: CASSMDGNSYNEQFF
v_gene: TRBV11-2
j_gene: TRBJ2-1
abundance: many
d_gene: -

CDR3nt: TGTGCCAGCGCCCGGGGCTCCTACAATGAGCAGTTCTTC
CDR3aa: CASARGSYNEQFF
v_gene: TRBV6-6
j_gene: TRBJ2-1
abundance: few
d_gene: -

CDR3nt: TGCGCCAGCAGCTCTAATCCGGGACAAGAGACCCAGTACTTC
CDR3aa: CASSSNPGQETQYF
v_gene: TRBV5-1
j_gene: TRBJ2-5
abundance: -
d_gene: -

CDR3nt: TGTGCCAGCAGTTTTAGGGTACTCACTGAAGCTTTCTTT
CDR3aa: CASSFRVLTEAFF
v_gene: TRBV12-3/TRBV12-4
j_gene: TRBJ1-1
abundance: many
d_gene: -

CDR3nt: TGTGCCAGCAGTGACCGGACAGGGGGCTCAGCTTTCTTT
CDR3aa: CASSDRTGGSAFF
v_gene: TRBV25-1
j_gene: TRBJ1-1
abundance: few
d_gene: TRBD1

CDR3nt: TGCAGCGTTAGCGGGAGCACAGATACGCAGTATTTT
CDR3aa: CSVSGSTDTQYF
v_gene: TRBV29-1
j_gene: TRBJ2-3
abundance: -
d_gene: -

CDR3nt: TGTGCCAGCTCACCACCGATGACAGGGACTGGGGCCAACGTCCTGACTTTC
CDR3aa: CASSPPMTGTGANVLTF
v_gene: TRBV18
j_gene: TRBJ2-6
abundance: many
d_gene: TRBD1

CDR3nt: TGTGCCAGCAGCCCGGGACCACAATACGAGCAGTACTTC
CDR3aa: CASSPGPQYEQYF
v_gene: TRBV3-1
j_gene: TRBJ2-7
abundance: many
d_gene: -

CDR3nt: TGCAGTGCTAGCGAGCGGGCCAGCACAGATACGCAGTATTTT
CDR3aa: CSASERASTDTQYF
v_gene: TRBV20-1
j_gene: TRBJ2-3
abundance: many
d_gene: -

CDR3nt: TGTGCCAGCAGCCCCGGAGGGTACCAAGAGACCCAGTACTTC
CDR3aa: CASSPGGYQETQYF
v_gene: TRBV7-3
j_gene: TRBJ2-5
abundance: many
d_gene: -

CDR3nt: TGTGCCAGCAGTGAATTTGACACCGGGGAGCTGTTTTTT
CDR3aa: CASSEFDTGELFF
v_gene: TRBV25-1
j_gene: TRBJ2-2
abundance: -
d_gene: -

CDR3nt: TGCGCCAGCAGCCAGGGTCGACAGGGGGTATACAATGAGCAGTTCTTC
CDR3aa: CASSQGRQGVYNEQFF
v_gene: TRBV4-1
j_gene: TRBJ2-1
abundance: many
d_gene: TRBD1

CDR3nt: TGTGCCAGCAGCGGTACAGGGGGTCCCGGGCAGTACTTC
CDR3aa: CASSGTGGPGQYF
v_gene: TRBV5-4
j_gene: TRBJ2-7
abundance: few
d_gene: TRBD1

CDR3nt: TGCGCCAGCAGCCAAACTAGCGGTAGCTCCTACGAGCAGTACTTC
CDR3aa: CASSQTSGSSYEQYF
v_gene: TRBV5-1
j_gene: TRBJ2-7
abundance: few
d_gene: TRBD2

CDR3nt: TGTGCCAGCAGCCCGAGCACACAGGGGCGGTACGAGCAGTACTTC
CDR3aa: CASSPSTQGRYEQYF
v_gene: TRBV7-8
j_gene: TRBJ2-7
abundance: -
d_gene: TRBD1

CDR3nt: TGCGCCAGCAGCCTACGAGGAGATGGGGCCAACGTCCTGACTTTC
CDR3aa: CASSLRGDGANVLTF
v_gene: TRBV5-1
j_gene: TRBJ2-6
abundance: few
d_gene: -

CDR3nt: TGTGCCAGCAGTTCGACAGGGTACACCGGGGAGCTGTTTTTT
CDR3aa: CASSSTGYTGELFF
v_gene: TRBV6-2/TRBV6-3
j_gene: TRBJ2-2
abundance: many
d_gene: TRBD1

CDR3nt: TGTGCCAGCAGCCTCCGGGGGTCCCGCACAGATACGCAGTATTTT
CDR3aa: CASSLRGSRTDTQYF
v_gene: TRBV7-2
j_gene: TRBJ2-3
abundance: -
d_gene: -

CDR3nt: TGTGCCAGCAGTTTAGAGCTAGACAATGAGCAGTTCTTC
CDR3aa: CASSLELDNEQFF
v_gene: TRBV12-3/TRBV12-4
j_gene: TRBJ2-1
abundance: few
d_gene: -

CDR3nt: TGTGCCAGCAGTTACAACCACCCTTACGGAAACATTCAGTACTTC
CDR3aa: CASSYNHPYGNIQYF
v_gene: TRBV6-5
j_gene: TRBJ2-4
abundance: -
d_gene: -

CDR3nt: TGCGCCAGCAGCCCGACTAGCGGGGGGACCACAGATACGCAGTATTTT
CDR3aa: CASSPTSGGTTDTQYF
v_gene: TRBV5-1
j_gene: TRBJ2-3
abundance: -
d_gene: TRBD2

CDR3nt: TGCAGCGTTGAACCCGGTAAAACGTCTTTCAGAGATACGCAGTATTTT
CDR3aa: CSVEPGKTSFRDTQYF
v_gene: TRBV29-1
j_gene: TRBJ2-3
abundance: few
d_gene: -

CDR3nt: TGCGCCAGCAGCCCGGTTGTTGAGGGCCCAGCCGGGGATACGCAGTATTTT
CDR3aa: CASSPVVEGPAGDTQYF
v_gene: TRBV5-1
j_gene: TRBJ2-3
abundance: few
d_gene: -

CDR3nt: TGTGCCAGCAGTCCCCGGGACAGTTCCTACGAGCAGTACTTC
CDR3aa: CASSPRDSSYEQYF
v_gene: TRBV12-3/TRBV12-4
j_gene: TRBJ2-7
abundance: many
d_gene: TRBD1